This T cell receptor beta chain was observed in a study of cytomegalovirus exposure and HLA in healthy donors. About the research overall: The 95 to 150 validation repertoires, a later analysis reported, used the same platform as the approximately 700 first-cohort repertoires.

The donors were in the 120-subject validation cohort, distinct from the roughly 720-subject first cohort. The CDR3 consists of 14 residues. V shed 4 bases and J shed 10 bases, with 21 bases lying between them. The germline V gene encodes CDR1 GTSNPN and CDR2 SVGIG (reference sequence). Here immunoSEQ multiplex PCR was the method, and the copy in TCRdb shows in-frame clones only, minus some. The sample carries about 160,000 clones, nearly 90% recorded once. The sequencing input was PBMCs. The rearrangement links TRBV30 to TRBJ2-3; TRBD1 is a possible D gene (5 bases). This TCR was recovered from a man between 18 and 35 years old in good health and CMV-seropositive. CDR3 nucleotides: TGTGCCTGGATACAGGTGGGGTATATGAGTGCGCAGTATTTT. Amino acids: CAWIQVGYMSAQYF.